These T cell receptor beta chains were read from a single sample in a study of T cell repertoires in cytomegalovirus infection. TCRdb used MiXCR to reprocess the reads, holding one entry per CDR3 protein. The sample contains hundreds of thousands of distinct CDR3 sequences, 24% of which appear only once. The sequencing input was CD8+ T cells from PBMCs. The receptors come from a human donor in good health (CMV status not recorded). Some clones in this sample may be carry-over from other donors' samples. Each CDR3 is given with its conserved first and last residue. D genes are given only for firm matches. Part of the rows lack a size; the others show once, few, many or a class for expanded clones.

d_gene,j_gene,abundance,v_gene,CDR3nt,CDR3aa
TRBD1,TRBJ1-1,few,TRBV7-8,TGTGCCAGCAGAACCACAGGGGGCTGGATGAACACTGAAGCTTTCTTT,CASRTTGGWMNTEAFF
TRBD1,TRBJ2-3,-,TRBV7-9,TGTGCCAGCAGCCTCGGACAGGTCACAGATACGCAGTATTTT,CASSLGQVTDTQYF
TRBD2,TRBJ2-5,-,TRBV20-1,TGCAGTGCTAGGTCTGGACTAGCGGGGGGGCCCCAAGAGACCCAGTACTTC,CSARSGLAGGPQETQYF
-,TRBJ1-2,-,TRBV6-1,TGTGCCAGCCACCAAGGGTGGTATGACTACACCTTC,CASHQGWYDYTF
TRBD1,TRBJ1-1,few,TRBV12-5,TGTGCTAGTGGTTTTGTAGGTGGGGACAGGGAGGACACTGAAGCTTTCTTT,CASGFVGGDREDTEAFF
-,TRBJ1-1,many,TRBV7-2,TGTGCCAGCAGCTTAGGACCCAGGGGGAACACTGAAGCTTTCTTT,CASSLGPRGNTEAFF
-,TRBJ1-6,-,TRBV27,TGTGCCAGCAGCCCTTCGCAGGGTATTAATTCACCCCTCCACTTT,CASSPSQGINSPLHF
-,TRBJ1-1,few,TRBV10-3,TGTGCCATCAGTGATGTCCGACGAGAAGCTTTCTTT,CAISDVRREAFF
-,TRBJ2-2,few,TRBV6-5,TGTGCCAGCAGTTACTGGGAGATTAACACCGGGGAGCTGTTTTTT,CASSYWEINTGELFF
TRBD2,TRBJ2-1,-,TRBV15,TGTGCCACCAGCAGAGTGGGACTAGAGGATGAGCAGTTCTTC,CATSRVGLEDEQFF
-,TRBJ2-2,-,TRBV27,TGTGCCACATACTACACCGGGGAGCTGTTTTTT,CATYYTGELFF
-,TRBJ1-1,few,TRBV7-8,TGTGCCAGCACCCCGGCCAGTCGCAACACTGAAGCTTTCTTT,CASTPASRNTEAFF
-,TRBJ2-1,few,TRBV2,TGTGCCAGCAGCGGGCCCCCTCCCGTTGAGCAGTTCTTC,CASSGPPPVEQFF
TRBD2,TRBJ2-1,-,TRBV7-9,TGTGCCAGCAGCCGGGGACTAGCGGGGTATAAGCAGTTCTTC,CASSRGLAGYKQFF
-,TRBJ2-1,-,TRBV7-9,TGTGCCAGCAGCTCCCGAGCTGCCAGGGACGAGCAGTTCTTC,CASSSRAARDEQFF
-,TRBJ2-1,-,TRBV12-3/TRBV12-4,TGTGCCAGCAGTTTGAGTGACGGGTCTCCCAGGGGTGAGCAGTTCTTC,CASSLSDGSPRGEQFF
TRBD2,TRBJ2-1,-,TRBV5-1,TGCGCCAGCAGCAGTTCCCTGGGACTAGCGGGGGATGATGAGCAGTTCTTC,CASSSSLGLAGDDEQFF
-,TRBJ2-7,-,TRBV12-3/TRBV12-4,TGTGCCAGCGGACAGACCCTTTACGAGCAGTACTTC,CASGQTLYEQYF
-,TRBJ2-7,many,TRBV7-6,TGTGCCAGCAGCCCCTGGACGGGGGCTTCAAGGTACGAGCAGTACTTC,CASSPWTGASRYEQYF
-,TRBJ2-2,few,TRBV15,TGTGCCACCAGCAGAGATAAGGGCACCGGGGAGCTGTTTTTT,CATSRDKGTGELFF
-,TRBJ2-3,-,TRBV5-5,TGTGCCAGCAGGCCCAAAACTAGCTACGGCACAGATACGCAGTATTTT,CASRPKTSYGTDTQYF
TRBD2,TRBJ2-7,many,TRBV7-6,TGTGCCAGCAGCCCCGGCGGCGCGGGGGGTAGCGAGCAGTACTTC,CASSPGGAGGSEQYF
-,TRBJ1-2,few,TRBV29-1,TGCAGCGCCCCGTCTACAGGAGTCCTCTATGGCTACACCTTC,CSAPSTGVLYGYTF
-,TRBJ2-5,many,TRBV7-8,TGTGCCAGCAGCCCCTCGGACTTCGGAGAGACCCAGTACTTC,CASSPSDFGETQYF
TRBD2,TRBJ2-3,few,TRBV12-3/TRBV12-4,TGTGCCAGCACCCTTCTAGCGGACAAACTTACAGATACGCAGTATTTT,CASTLLADKLTDTQYF
-,TRBJ2-1,-,TRBV19,TGTGCCAGTAGTATTCCCGGGGATGAGCAGTTCTTC,CASSIPGDEQFF
-,TRBJ2-2,many,TRBV7-9,TGTGCCAGCAGCCGAAGGACAGCCGGGGAGCTGTTTTTT,CASSRRTAGELFF
-,TRBJ1-5,-,TRBV19,TGTGCCAGTAGTTTTGTCAGCCATAGCAATCAGCCCCAGCATTTT,CASSFVSHSNQPQHF
-,TRBJ2-1,many,TRBV6-6,TGTGCCAGCAACGGGCCGGACAATGAGCAGTTCTTC,CASNGPDNEQFF
-,TRBJ2-1,-,TRBV12-3/TRBV12-4,TGTGCCAGCAGTTTCGAGCGGGTTATTCACTCCTACAATGAGCAGTTCTTC,CASSFERVIHSYNEQFF
-,TRBJ2-7,many,TRBV7-8,TGTGCCAGCAGCCTCAGGGGAACCGAGCAGTACTTC,CASSLRGTEQYF
-,TRBJ1-1,many,TRBV11-1,TGTGCCAGCAGCTCCGAGGGCACTGAAGCTTTCTTT,CASSSEGTEAFF
-,TRBJ2-1,-,TRBV20-1,TGCAGTGCTAGAGACAACTTAGATGAGCAGTTCTTC,CSARDNLDEQFF
TRBD1,TRBJ2-5,few,TRBV6-2/TRBV6-3,TGTGCCAGCAGTTACGGGACAGGGCTCGAAGAGACCCAGTACTTC,CASSYGTGLEETQYF
-,TRBJ2-7,few,TRBV7-6,TGTGCCAGCAGCCCAGGTGGAGACGGGGGCCCCGACGAGCAGTACTTC,CASSPGGDGGPDEQYF
-,TRBJ2-2,-,TRBV6-2/TRBV6-3,TGTGCCAGCAGCTTCGACACGTCGAACACCGGGGAGCTGTTTTTT,CASSFDTSNTGELFF
-,TRBJ1-2,-,TRBV14,TGTGCCAGCAGCCAAGATCGGTTAGGGCGAGACTATGGCTACACCTTC,CASSQDRLGRDYGYTF
-,TRBJ2-3,-,TRBV7-9,TGTGCCAGCAGCCCCCAACAGGGGACTAGCACAGATACGCAGTATTTT,CASSPQQGTSTDTQYF
-,TRBJ2-5,few,TRBV14,TGTGCCAGCAGCCCTTCGAAGTGGCAGGGAGGAAGGACCCAGTACTTC,CASSPSKWQGGRTQYF
-,TRBJ2-5,-,TRBV6-8,TGTGTCAGCACCCCTGGTGAGAGAGCGGAAGAGACCCAGTACTTC,CVSTPGERAEETQYF
-,TRBJ2-4,-,TRBV15,TGTGCCACCAGCAGAGACGGGGAAAACATTCAGTACTTC,CATSRDGENIQYF
TRBD1,TRBJ2-1,many,TRBV25-1,TGTGCCAGCAGTGTGCCAGGGGGTCGCAATGAGCAGTTCTTC,CASSVPGGRNEQFF
-,TRBJ1-1,few,TRBV5-1,TGCGCCAGCAGCTTAACTGGGGGCCCTAACTGGGTGGAAGCTTTCTTT,CASSLTGGPNWVEAFF
-,TRBJ2-6,few,TRBV7-3,TGTGCCAGCAGTCAGGTGGGGGCGGCTGGGGCCAACGTCCTGACTTTC,CASSQVGAAGANVLTF
TRBD2,TRBJ2-7,few,TRBV20-1,TGCAGTGCTAGATCCGGGGGGGGCCACTACGAGCAGTACTTC,CSARSGGGHYEQYF
-,TRBJ1-5,-,TRBV7-9,TGTGCCAGCAGCTTTGGGGCAGCCAATCAGCCCCAGCATTTT,CASSFGAANQPQHF
TRBD2,TRBJ2-7,many,TRBV12-3/TRBV12-4,TGTGCCAGCAAGGTGCGGGGGGCCGCGAACGAGCAGTACTTC,CASKVRGAANEQYF
-,TRBJ1-1,-,TRBV27,TGTGCCAGCGGACACGGCGGCTTCGCCACTGAAGCTTTCTTT,CASGHGGFATEAFF
-,TRBJ2-3,few,TRBV6-5,TGTGCCAGCAGTTACTTTGCGGATACGGATACGCAGTATTTT,CASSYFADTDTQYF
-,TRBJ1-2,-,TRBV29-1,TGCAGCGTCAAGGAAGGGAGAGTAAGGGGCTACACCTTC,CSVKEGRVRGYTF
TRBD1,TRBJ1-6,-,TRBV20-1,TGCAGTGCCCGGGACAGGGTGAGGTCACCCCTCCACTTT,CSARDRVRSPLHF
-,TRBJ2-1,few,TRBV20-1,TGCAGTGCTAGTTGGACCCTGGGATACAATGAGCAGTTCTTC,CSASWTLGYNEQFF
TRBD2,TRBJ2-5,many,TRBV12-3/TRBV12-4,TGTGCCAGCAGTGCCGGACTAGCGAGCGGAGAGACCCAGTACTTC,CASSAGLASGETQYF
-,TRBJ2-1,few,TRBV9,TGTGCCAGCAGCGTAGGAGGGGGTGGTTCGCATGAGCAGTTCTTC,CASSVGGGGSHEQFF
-,TRBJ2-1,many,TRBV7-6,TGTGCCAGCACCCCGGACCCGTCGACCTACAATGAGCAGTTCTTC,CASTPDPSTYNEQFF